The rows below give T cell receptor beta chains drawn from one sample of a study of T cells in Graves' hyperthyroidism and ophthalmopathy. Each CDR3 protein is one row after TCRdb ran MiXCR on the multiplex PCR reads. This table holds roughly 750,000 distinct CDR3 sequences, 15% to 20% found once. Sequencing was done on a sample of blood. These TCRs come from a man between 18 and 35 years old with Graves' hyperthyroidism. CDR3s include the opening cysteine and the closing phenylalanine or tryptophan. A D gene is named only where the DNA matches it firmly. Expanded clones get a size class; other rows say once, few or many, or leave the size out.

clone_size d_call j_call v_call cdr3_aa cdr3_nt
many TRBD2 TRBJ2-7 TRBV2 CASELAGREQYF TGTGCCAGCGAACTAGCGGGTCGCGAGCAGTACTTC
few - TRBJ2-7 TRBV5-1 CASSLGAQEIDEQYF TGCGCCAGCAGCTTGGGGGCTCAAGAAATCGACGAGCAGTACTTC
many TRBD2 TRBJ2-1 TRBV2 CASESGRTSYNEQFF TGTGCCAGCGAGAGCGGGAGGACCTCCTACAATGAGCAGTTCTTC
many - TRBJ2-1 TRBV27 CASSLSEQGPYNEQFF TGTGCCAGCAGTTTATCTGAACAGGGCCCCTACAATGAGCAGTTCTTC
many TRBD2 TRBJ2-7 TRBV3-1 CASNPSSGRTRSYEQYF TGTGCCAGCAACCCTTCTAGCGGGAGGACTCGATCGTACGAGCAGTACTTC
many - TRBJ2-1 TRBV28 CASSLDSYNEQFF TGTGCCAGCAGTTTAGACAGCTACAATGAGCAGTTCTTC
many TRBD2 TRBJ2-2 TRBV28 CASSPLAGGGTGELFF TGTGCCAGCAGCCCCCTAGCGGGAGGGGGAACCGGGGAGCTGTTTTTT
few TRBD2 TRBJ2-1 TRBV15 CATSTGTSAYNEQFF TGTGCCACCAGCACCGGGACTAGCGCCTACAATGAGCAGTTCTTC
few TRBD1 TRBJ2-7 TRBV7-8 CASSSGTGGAYEQYF TGTGCCAGCAGCTCAGGGACAGGGGGGGCCTACGAGCAGTACTTC
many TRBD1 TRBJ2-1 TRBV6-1 CASSRPGTAEQFF TGTGCCAGCAGTCGCCCCGGGACAGCCGAGCAGTTCTTC
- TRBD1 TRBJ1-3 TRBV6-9 CASSYSTGVGNTIYF TGTGCCAGCAGTTATTCCACAGGGGTCGGAAACACCATATATTTT
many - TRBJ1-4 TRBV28 CASGGVLNEKLFF TGTGCCAGCGGCGGGGTCCTAAATGAAAAACTGTTTTTT
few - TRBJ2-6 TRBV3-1 CASSIGAGVSPSGANVLTF TGTGCCAGCAGCATTGGGGCCGGTGTTTCACCATCTGGGGCCAACGTCCTGACTTTC
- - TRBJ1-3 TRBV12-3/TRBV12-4 CASSLVWHRSSGNTIYF TGTGCCAGCAGTTTAGTGTGGCATAGAAGCTCTGGAAACACCATATATTTT
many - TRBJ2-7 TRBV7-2 CASSLGTARSYEQYF TGTGCCAGCAGCTTAGGGACAGCGCGCTCCTACGAGCAGTACTTC
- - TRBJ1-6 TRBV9 CASSVEDNSPLHF TGTGCCAGCAGCGTAGAGGACAATTCACCCCTCCACTTT
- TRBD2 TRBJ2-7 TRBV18 CASSPEYGVAGLGEQYF TGTGCCAGCTCACCCGAATACGGGGTAGCGGGACTCGGTGAGCAGTACTTC
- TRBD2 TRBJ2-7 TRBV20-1 CSAKDSGSYYEQYF TGCAGTGCTAAGGATAGCGGGAGCTACTACGAGCAGTACTTC
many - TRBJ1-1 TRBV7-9 CASSLGGRANEAFF TGTGCCAGCAGCTTAGGGGGTAGGGCTAACGAAGCTTTCTTT
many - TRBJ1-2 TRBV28 CASSPGGGDGYTF TGTGCCAGCAGTCCGGGGGGAGGGGATGGCTACACCTTC
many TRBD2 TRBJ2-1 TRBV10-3 CAISVGLAVSYNEQFF TGTGCCATCAGTGTTGGACTAGCGGTCTCCTACAATGAGCAGTTCTTC
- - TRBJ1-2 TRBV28 CASRPTEIYGYTF TGTGCCAGCAGACCGACAGAGATCTATGGCTACACCTTC
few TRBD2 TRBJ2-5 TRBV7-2 CASSPRIAGGSYQETQYF TGTGCCAGCAGCCCTAGGATAGCGGGAGGGTCTTACCAAGAGACCCAGTACTTC
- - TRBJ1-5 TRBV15 CATSRGLGGNQPQHF TGTGCCACCAGCAGAGGTCTGGGGGGTAATCAGCCCCAGCATTTT
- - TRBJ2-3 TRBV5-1 CASGPSGGDTQYF TGCGCCAGCGGGCCATCCGGAGGAGATACGCAGTATTTT
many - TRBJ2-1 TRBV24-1 CATSDGDISRDNEQFF TGTGCCACCAGTGATGGGGACATCTCAAGGGACAATGAGCAGTTCTTC
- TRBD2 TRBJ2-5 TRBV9 CASSVDGRLAGEGQETQYF TGTGCCAGCAGCGTAGATGGACGGCTAGCGGGAGAGGGTCAAGAGACCCAGTACTTC
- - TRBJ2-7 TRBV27 CASSAGAGGTYEQYF TGTGCCAGCAGTGCCGGGGCAGGGGGGACCTACGAGCAGTACTTC
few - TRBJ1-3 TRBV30 CAWSRAPGNTIYF TGTGCCTGGAGTCGGGCCCCTGGAAACACCATATATTTT
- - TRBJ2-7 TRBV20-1 CSAMNRQESYEQYF TGCAGTGCTATGAACAGGCAGGAATCCTACGAGCAGTACTTC
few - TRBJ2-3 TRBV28 CASSFEVRSTDTQYF TGTGCCAGCAGTTTCGAGGTCCGTAGCACAGATACGCAGTATTTT
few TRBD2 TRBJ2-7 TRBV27 CASSPGTSGTLYEQYF TGTGCCAGCAGCCCCGGGACTAGCGGTACCCTTTACGAGCAGTACTTC
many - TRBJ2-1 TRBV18 CASGGVGEANYNEQFF TGTGCCAGCGGAGGAGTAGGGGAAGCTAACTACAATGAGCAGTTCTTC
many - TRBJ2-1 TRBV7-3 CASSNQGGGEQFF TGTGCCAGCAGTAACCAAGGAGGGGGCGAGCAGTTCTTC
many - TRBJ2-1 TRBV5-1 CASSPGGSGGIYNEQFF TGCGCCAGCAGCCCCGGCGGATCTGGCGGAATCTACAATGAGCAGTTCTTC
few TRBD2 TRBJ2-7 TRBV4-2 CASSQPRLAGGREQYF TGTGCCAGCAGCCAACCGAGACTAGCGGGAGGGCGGGAGCAGTACTTC
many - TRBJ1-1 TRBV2 CANDGGGTEAFF TGTGCCAACGACGGGGGGGGCACTGAAGCTTTCTTT
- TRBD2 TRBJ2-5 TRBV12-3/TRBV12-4 CASRWTSAQETQYF TGTGCCAGCAGGTGGACTAGCGCCCAAGAGACCCAGTACTTC
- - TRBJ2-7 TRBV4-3 CASSQDPAGSPSSYEQYF TGCGCCAGCAGCCAAGACCCGGCCGGGAGCCCGAGCTCCTACGAGCAGTACTTC
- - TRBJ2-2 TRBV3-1 CASSQEFWAAGELLF TGTGCCAGCAGCCAAGAGTTCTGGGCCGCCGGGGAGCTGCTTTTT
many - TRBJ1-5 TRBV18 CASSPPLGSNQPQHF TGTGCCAGCTCACCACCGCTGGGCAGCAATCAGCCCCAGCATTTT
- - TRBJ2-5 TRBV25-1 CASSESRGWEETQYF TGTGCCAGCAGTGAATCTAGGGGTTGGGAAGAGACCCAGTACTTC
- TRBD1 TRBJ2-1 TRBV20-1 CSATSPRDSSYNEQFF TGCAGTGCTACTAGTCCCCGGGACAGCTCCTACAATGAGCAGTTCTTC